These 30 T cell receptor beta chains originate from one sample sequenced in a study of cytomegalovirus exposure and HLA in healthy donors. PCR used 60 Vbeta primers and 13 Jbeta primers. The repertoire was sequenced with immunoSEQ multiplex PCR; TCRdb's copy has only in-frame clones and lacks some. The sample lists approximately 120,000 clones, approximately 73% seen once, with approximately 8.4% in the top ten. Sequenced input: PBMCs. The receptors here all came from a man between 35 and 55 years old in good health and CMV-seronegative.

The V call is TRBV27, the J call TRBJ2-1; D perhaps matches TRBD2 (6 bases). Germline CDR1 is MNHEY and CDR2 is SMNVEV (reference sequence). Deletions cut 5 bases from V and 7 bases from J, with 21 bases between. The CDR3 consists of 16 residues. The DNA of the CDR3 is TGTGCCAGCAGTCCTACCTCTAGCGCCCCCGGAAATGAGCAGTTCTTC. It is translated as CASSPTSSAPGNEQFF.

This clone appeared a few times. The chain has TRBV27 and TRBJ2-7, with 8 positions matching TRBD2. The V gene end was trimmed by 5 bases and the J gene end by 0 bases; junction bases not matched to a gene: 9. From germline, CDR1 is MNHEY and CDR2 SMNVEV (reference sequence). The CDR3 is 16 residues long. For the CDR3, the DNA is TGTGCCAGCAGTCGCAGCTCGCGGGGGGTCTCCTACGAGCAGTACTTC. Amino acid sequence: CASSRSSRGVSYEQYF.

V usage is TRBV7-9 and J usage is TRBJ1-1; weak D call: TRBD1 (5 bases). The CDR3 runs to 14 residues. The germline V gene has CDR1 SEHNR and CDR2 FQNEAQ (reference sequence). V shed 6 bases and J shed 0 bases, with 11 bases lying between them. This chain's CDR3 is CASRGGALNTEAFF. The CDR3 coding sequence is TGTGCCAGCAGGGGCGGGGCCTTGAACACTGAAGCTTTCTTT.

The chain employs TRBV10-3 and TRBJ2-3; D possibly corresponds to TRBD2 (5 bases). Germline CDR1 is ENHRY and CDR2 is SYGVKD. The CDR3 is 14 amino acids. The V end lost 10 bases, the J end lost 4 bases, and 18 bases lay between the germline ends. The CDR3 sequence is CATLVEGGSDTQYF. In DNA, the CDR3 is TGTGCCACCCTAGTAGAAGGCGGGTCAGATACGCAGTATTTT.

The chain is built from TRBV7-3 and TRBJ2-1; D call uncertain. Germline V gives CDR1 SGHTA, CDR2 FQGTGA. The germline V and J ends were trimmed by 2 bases and 8 bases, with 10 bases remaining between them. The CDR3 is made up of 13 amino acids. The CDR3 sequence: CASSLFSSYEQFF. The CDR3 DNA is TGTGCCAGCAGCTTATTTAGTAGCTATGAGCAGTTCTTC. The whole variable domain, remainder taken from reference TRBV7-3 and TRBJ2-1, is GAGVSQTPSNKVTEKGKYVELRCDPISGHTALYWYRQSLGQGPEFLIYFQGTGAADDSGLPNDRFFAVRPEGSVSTLKIQRTERGDSAVYLCASSLFSSYEQFFGPGTRLTVL.

The chain carries TRBV7-9 and TRBJ1-2, with 9 bases aligning to TRBD1. Per germline, CDR1 SEHNR and CDR2 FQNEAQ (reference sequence). The CDR3 loop spans 16 amino acids. V shed 5 bases, J shed 8 bases, and the junction held 15 bases outside the gene matches. CDR3 amino acids: CASSQPTGGNSGGYTF. CDR3 bases: TGTGCCAGCAGCCAGCCCACAGGGGGCAATTCGGGAGGCTACACCTTC.

This rearrangement joins TRBV7-3 to TRBJ1-1; D not certain. CDR1 and CDR2 from the germline V gene are SGHTA and FQGTGA. The V end lost 1 base, the J end lost 4 bases, and 10 bases lay between the germline ends. CDR3 length equals 14 residues. For the CDR3, the DNA is TGTGCCAGCAGCTTAAGCAGGTCCCCCACTGAAGCTTTCTTT. Translated, it gives CASSLSRSPTEAFF.

To note about this clone: At one boundary the junction diverges from the germline segment, which might be a read error. The rearrangement joins TRBV6-6 to TRBJ1-1; possibly TRBD1 for D (6 bases). Germline assignment: CDR1 MNHNY and CDR2 SVGAGI (reference sequence). This CDR3 spans 12 amino acids. The CDR3 is CASSYAGEQGGF. CDR3 in DNA: TGTGCCAGCAGTTACGCCGGCGAACAGGGCGGATTT.

The chain uses TRBV28 and TRBJ1-4; 8 nucleotides line up with TRBD1. The V gene end was trimmed by 7 bases and the J gene end by 7 bases; junction bases not matched to a gene: 8. Looked up from germline, CDR1 is MDHEN and CDR2 is SYDVKM. The CDR3 loop spans 14 amino acids. The CDR3 region is CASTTGGGFEKLFF. The CDR3 DNA reads as TGTGCCAGCACAACAGGGGGGGGTTTTGAAAAACTGTTTTTT.

The table lists this clone with a count of one. This chain uses TRBV5-4 with TRBJ2-3, with D possibly matching TRBD2 (6 bases). The CDR3 runs to 15 residues. The germline gives CDR1 SGHNT, CDR2 YYREEE (reference sequence). V lost 0 bases and J 6 bases, leaving 14 bases between the germline ends. This chain's CDR3 is CASSLAGGNSDTQYF. The CDR3 coding sequence is TGTGCCAGCAGCTTGGCCGGGGGTAATTCTGATACGCAGTATTTT.

This chain links TRBV5-1 with TRBJ1-4; 7 positions agree with TRBD1. V dropped 6 bases and J dropped 8; count of bases not matched to a gene: 10. Germline V CDR1 and CDR2: SGHRS, YFSETQ. CDR3 length equals 14 residues. The CDR3 loop reads CASTSGTEGEKLFF. Here the CDR3 DNA reads TGCGCCAGCACCTCCGGGACAGAGGGGGAAAAACTGTTTTTT.

The chain has TRBV28 and TRBJ1-1; 7 nucleotides match TRBD1. The CDR3 extends over 18 amino acids. The V gene's germline CDR1 is MDHEN and CDR2 SYDVKM. Losses at the gene ends were 7 bases for V and 1 base for J; bases not matched to a gene: 18. CDR3 loop: CASTSHGDSLSRNTEAFF. The CDR3 DNA reads TGTGCCAGCACCTCCCATGGGGACAGTCTATCTCGGAACACTGAAGCTTTCTTT. Full variable domain (outside the CDR3, taken from reference TRBV28 and TRBJ1-1): DVKVTQSSRYLVKRTGEKVFLECVQDMDHENMFWYRQDPGLGLRLIYFSYDVKMKEKGDIPEGYSVSREKKERFSLILESASTNQTSMYLCASTSHGDSLSRNTEAFFGQGTRLTVV.

Only a few counts were recorded for this clone. The rearrangement uses TRBV7-9 and TRBJ2-2; D may be TRBD1 (6 bases). The CDR3 has 17 amino acids. V was pared by 5 bases and J by 5 bases, with 21 bases between. CDR1 is SEHNR, CDR2 FQNEAQ, per germline (reference sequence). CDR3 nucleotide sequence: TGTGCCAGCAGCCTGTTCCTCGGGACAACGGGAACCGGGGAGCTGTTTTTT. Amino acids: CASSLFLGTTGTGELFF.

V gene TRBV7-3 combines with J gene TRBJ2-3, with TRBD2 matching over 11 bases. Trimming at V came to 2 bases and at J to 4 bases, leaving 14 bases not matched to a gene. Germline lookup yields CDR1 SGHTA and CDR2 FQGTGA. The CDR3 is 19 residues long. CDR3 in amino acids: CASSLSGTSGDRFADTQYF. As DNA, the CDR3 is TGTGCCAGCAGCTTATCCGGGACTAGCGGCGACCGTTTCGCAGATACGCAGTATTTT.

The rearrangement joins TRBV6-5 to TRBJ2-4; TRBD1 matches 7 bases. Germline trimming cut 2 bases from V and 4 bases from J; bases unmatched to any gene: 2. This CDR3 has 14 amino acids. The germline gives CDR1 MNHEY, CDR2 SVGAGI. The CDR3 bases are TGTGCCAGCAGTTACCAGGGACAGAAAAACATTCAGTACTTC. Amino acid sequence: CASSYQGQKNIQYF.

The chain recombines TRBV25-1 with TRBJ1-2; D might be TRBD1 (5 bases). The CDR3 consists of 14 residues. With 1 base removed from V and 3 bases from J, the gap between germline ends came to 9 bases. Germline V gene lookup returns CDR1 MGHDK and CDR2 SYGVNS. In DNA, the CDR3 is TGTGCCAGCAGTGAATCCGGCAGGGACTATGGCTACACCTTC. It translates to CASSESGRDYGYTF.

This clone was picked up a small number of times. The chain carries TRBV6-1 and TRBJ1-4; the D gene is possibly TRBD1 (5 bases). The V end was cut by 6 bases, the J end by 8 bases, with 16 bases between. This CDR3 comprises 14 residues. The germline gives CDR1 MNHNS, CDR2 SASEGT. The CDR3 loop is CASRVGGSLEKLFF. CDR3 in DNA: TGTGCCAGCAGAGTCGGGGGTTCTTTGGAAAAACTGTTTTTT.

The gene calls are TRBV6-1 and TRBJ2-1; TRBD2 might be the D (6 bases). The CDR3 is 14 amino acids. Per the germline V gene, CDR1 is MNHNS and CDR2 is SASEGT. V lost 0 bases and J 5 bases, leaving 8 bases between the germline ends. This CDR3 is CASSEAGGHNEQFF. CDR3 in DNA: TGTGCCAGCAGTGAAGCCGGGGGACACAATGAGCAGTTCTTC.

This clone occurred once. This chain uses TRBV11-1 with TRBJ2-7; 7 positions agree with TRBD1. CDR3 length equals 15 residues. Trimming at V came to 5 bases and at J to 2 bases, leaving 9 bases not matched to a gene. Germline-derived CDR1 and CDR2 are SGHAT and FQDESV (reference sequence). CDR3 protein: CASSLTGALTYEQYF. CDR3 bases: TGTGCCAGCAGCCTAACAGGGGCCCTAACCTACGAGCAGTACTTC.

This chain connects TRBV25-1 to TRBJ2-7, with a weak D call TRBD1 (5 bases). The CDR3 is 11 residues long. In germline, CDR1 is MGHDK, CDR2 SYGVNS. Trimming shortened V by 10 bases and J by 5 bases, and 12 bases separated the two germline ends. The DNA for the CDR3 is TGTGCCACCAGACAGATCCACGAGCAGTACTTC. Its protein product is CATRQIHEQYF.

This clone was found a few times. This chain links TRBV7-9 with TRBJ1-4; D possibly corresponds to TRBD1 (6 bases). From germline, CDR1 is SEHNR and CDR2 FQNEAQ (reference sequence). V was pared by 5 bases and J by 7 bases, with 20 bases between. CDR3 length: 16 amino acids. CDR3 amino acids: CASSPTGGQGLEKLFF. The DNA for the CDR3 is TGTGCCAGCAGCCCGACGGGGGGGCAGGGCCTTGAAAAACTGTTTTTT.

V gene TRBV28 combines with J gene TRBJ2-3; possible D gene TRBD1, 6 bases. The CDR3 loop spans 13 amino acids. Per the germline V gene, CDR1 is MDHEN and CDR2 is SYDVKM. Trimming shortened V by 8 bases and J by 0 bases, and 9 bases separated the two germline ends. The CDR3 DNA reads as TGTGCCAGCTTTCAGGGGAGCACAGATACGCAGTATTTT. It encodes CASFQGSTDTQYF.

This clone was seen more than once but under ten times. The V and J genes are TRBV2 and TRBJ2-2; 10 bases line up with TRBD2. The CDR3 sequence is 16 residues long. The V gene end was trimmed by 7 bases and the J gene end by 2 bases; junction bases not matched to a gene: 7. Germline CDR1 is SNHLY and CDR2 is FYNNEI. CDR3 sequence: CASNSQRGGNTGELFF. CDR3 in DNA: TGTGCCAGCAACTCTCAGCGGGGGGGAAACACCGGGGAGCTGTTTTTT.

The rearrangement links TRBV10-3 to TRBJ1-5, with D unclear. CDR3 length equals 13 residues. The V and J ends lost 0 bases and 13 bases respectively, with 13 bases between them. CDR1 and CDR2 (germline): ENHRY, SYGVKD. CDR3 bases: TGTGCCATCAGTGAGTCCCGTCAGGCCGGTCAGCATTTT. Its translation: CAISESRQAGQHF.

This chain links TRBV4-3 with TRBJ2-2; D unresolved. Deletions cut 2 bases from V and 4 bases from J, with 11 bases between. This CDR3 has 15 residues. Per germline, CDR1 LGHNA and CDR2 YSLEER. CDR3 sequence reads: CASSQSRSSTGELFF. CDR3 bases: TGCGCCAGCAGCCAATCTCGTAGCTCCACCGGGGAGCTGTTTTTT.

The chain uses TRBV7-9 and TRBJ2-5; a weak D match, TRBD2 (5 bases). Germline V CDR1 and CDR2: SEHNR, FQNEAQ (reference sequence). This CDR3 contains 13 residues. Trimming left V 4 bases short and J 2 bases short, with 8 bases between. The CDR3 coding sequence is TGTGCCAGCAGCTCTAGCTATCAAGAGACCCAGTACTTC. Protein: CASSSSYQETQYF.

The J gene is TRBJ2-5, the V gene TRBV29-1, with D maybe TRBD1 (6 bases). Looked up from germline, CDR1 is SQVTM and CDR2 is ANQGSEA. This CDR3 has 21 residues. The V end was cut by 7 bases, the J end by 3 bases, with 39 bases between. CDR3 in DNA: TGCAGCGCCGTGGGTGGCAGGGGATCTTTTATAACTCCCATACCTAAAGAGACCCAGTACTTC. This gives the protein CSAVGGRGSFITPIPKETQYF.

This sequence joins TRBV6-1 and TRBJ1-1; D is unclear. The CDR3 contains 12 residues. Trimming removed 7 bases at V and 11 bases at J, with 17 bases between. Per the germline V gene, CDR1 is MNHNS and CDR2 is SASEGT. CDR3 region: CASTNEGFRAFF. The CDR3 coding sequence is TGTGCCAGCACCAACGAGGGATTTCGGGCTTTCTTT.

The chain is built from TRBV27 and TRBJ2-1; D gene uncertain. The CDR3 runs 16 residues. Trimming cost V 5 bases and J 4 bases, with 18 bases left between them. In germline, CDR1 is MNHEY, CDR2 SMNVEV (reference sequence). CDR3 nucleotide sequence: TGTGCCAGCAGTCTCAGCCCCAATAGACAATACAATGAGCAGTTCTTC. As protein: CASSLSPNRQYNEQFF.

J is TRBJ2-2 and V is TRBV9, with 8 bases lining up with TRBD1. There are 16 residues in the CDR3. Germline assignment: CDR1 SGDLS and CDR2 YYNGEE. J gave up 4 bases and V 4 bases, and 9 bases lay outside the gene matches. The CDR3 nucleotides read TGTGCCAGCAGCAAAAGACTACAGGGGGGCACCGGGGAGCTGTTTTTT. It is translated as CASSKRLQGGTGELFF.